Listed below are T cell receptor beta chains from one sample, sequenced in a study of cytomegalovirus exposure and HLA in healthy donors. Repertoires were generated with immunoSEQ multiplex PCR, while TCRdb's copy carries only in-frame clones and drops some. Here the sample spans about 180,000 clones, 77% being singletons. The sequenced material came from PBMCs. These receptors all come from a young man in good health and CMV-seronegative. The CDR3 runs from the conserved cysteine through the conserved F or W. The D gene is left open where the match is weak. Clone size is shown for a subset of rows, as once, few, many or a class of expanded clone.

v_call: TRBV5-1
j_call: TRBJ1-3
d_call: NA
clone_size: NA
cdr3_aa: CASSLRVGRSSGNTIYF
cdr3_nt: TGCGCCAGCAGCTTGAGGGTCGGGAGGAGCTCTGGAAACACCATATATTTT

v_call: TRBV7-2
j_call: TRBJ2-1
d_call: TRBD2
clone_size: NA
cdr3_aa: CASSLRGGPYNEQFF
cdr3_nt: TGTGCCAGCAGCCTCCGGGGGGGCCCGTACAATGAGCAGTTCTTC

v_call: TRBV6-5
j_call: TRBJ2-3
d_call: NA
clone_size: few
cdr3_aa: CASSYSGPDTQYF
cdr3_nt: TGTGCCAGCAGTTACTCGGGCCCAGATACGCAGTATTTT

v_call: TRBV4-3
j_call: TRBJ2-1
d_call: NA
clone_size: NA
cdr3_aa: CASSQILEFDEQFF
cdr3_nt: TGCGCCAGCAGCCAAATACTAGAGTTCGATGAGCAGTTCTTC

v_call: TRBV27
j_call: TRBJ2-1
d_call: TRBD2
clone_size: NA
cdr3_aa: CASSSSTSGVYNEQFF
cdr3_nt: TGTGCCAGCAGTTCCTCGACTAGCGGGGTCTACAATGAGCAGTTCTTC

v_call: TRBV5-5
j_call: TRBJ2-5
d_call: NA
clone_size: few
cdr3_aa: CASSPGQYQETQYF
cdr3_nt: TGTGCCAGCAGCCCCGGACAGTATCAAGAGACCCAGTACTTC

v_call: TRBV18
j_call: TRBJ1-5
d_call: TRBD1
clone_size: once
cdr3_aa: CASSPGQGHQPQHF
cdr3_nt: TGTGCCAGCTCACCCGGACAGGGTCATCAGCCCCAGCATTTT

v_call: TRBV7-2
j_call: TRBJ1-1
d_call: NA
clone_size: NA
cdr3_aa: CASSFLRANTEAFF
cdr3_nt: TGTGCCAGCAGCTTTTTGAGGGCAAACACTGAAGCTTTCTTT

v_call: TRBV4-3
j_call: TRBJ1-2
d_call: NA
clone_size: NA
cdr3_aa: CASSQDQDGSFNYGYTF
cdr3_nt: TGCGCCAGCAGCCAAGATCAGGATGGCAGCTTCAACTATGGCTACACCTTC

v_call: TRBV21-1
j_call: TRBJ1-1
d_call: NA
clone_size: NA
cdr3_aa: CASSRQGHTEAFF
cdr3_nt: TGTGCCAGCTCAAGACAGGGACACACTGAAGCTTTCTTT

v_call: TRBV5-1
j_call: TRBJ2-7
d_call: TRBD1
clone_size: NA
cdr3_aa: CASASSGQGVNEQYF
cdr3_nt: TGCGCCAGCGCCAGTTCTGGACAGGGGGTAAACGAGCAGTACTTC

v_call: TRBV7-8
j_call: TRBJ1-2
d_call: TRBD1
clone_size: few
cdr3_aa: CASSPRDRGDYGYTF
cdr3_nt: TGTGCCAGCAGCCCCCGGGACAGGGGTGACTATGGCTACACCTTC

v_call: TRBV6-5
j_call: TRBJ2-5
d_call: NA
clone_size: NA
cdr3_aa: CASSRDLRGETQYF
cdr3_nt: TGTGCCAGCAGCCGGGACCTACGGGGGGAGACCCAGTACTTC

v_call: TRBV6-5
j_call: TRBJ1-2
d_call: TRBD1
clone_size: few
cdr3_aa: CASRETGGTNYGYTF
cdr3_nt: TGTGCCAGCAGGGAGACAGGGGGAACTAACTATGGCTACACCTTC

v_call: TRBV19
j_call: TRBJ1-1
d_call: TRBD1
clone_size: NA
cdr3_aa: CASSNIRDRGFDTEAFF
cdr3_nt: TGTGCCAGTAGTAACATCCGGGACAGGGGGTTTGACACTGAAGCTTTCTTT

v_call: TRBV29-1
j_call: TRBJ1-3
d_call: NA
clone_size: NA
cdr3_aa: CSALGGRGNSGNTIYF
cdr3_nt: TGCAGCGCCCTGGGAGGGCGAGGGAACTCTGGAAACACCATATATTTT

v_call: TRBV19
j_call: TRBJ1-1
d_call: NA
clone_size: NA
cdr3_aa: CASSEQGWTEAFF
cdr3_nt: TGTGCCAGTAGTGAGCAGGGATGGACTGAAGCTTTCTTT

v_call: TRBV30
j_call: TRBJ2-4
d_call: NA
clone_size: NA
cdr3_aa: CAWSTTPNIQYF
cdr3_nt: TGTGCCTGGAGCACTACCCCAAACATTCAGTACTTC

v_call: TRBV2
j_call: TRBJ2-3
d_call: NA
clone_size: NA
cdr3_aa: CASSEGQTSTDTQYF
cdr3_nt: TGTGCCAGCAGTGAAGGTCAGACTAGCACAGATACGCAGTATTTT

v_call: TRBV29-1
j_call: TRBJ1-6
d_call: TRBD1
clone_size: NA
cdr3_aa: CIYRGIYNSPLHF
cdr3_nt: TGCATCTACAGGGGTATCTATAATTCACCCCTCCACTTT

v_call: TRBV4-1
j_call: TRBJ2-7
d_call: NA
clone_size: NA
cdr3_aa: CASSQVDRGTYEQYF
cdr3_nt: TGCGCCAGCAGCCAAGTGGATCGGGGGACCTACGAGCAGTACTTC

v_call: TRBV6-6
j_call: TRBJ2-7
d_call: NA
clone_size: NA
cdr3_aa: CASRLQGLNEQYF
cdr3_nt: TGTGCCAGCAGACTCCAGGGCCTCAACGAGCAGTACTTC

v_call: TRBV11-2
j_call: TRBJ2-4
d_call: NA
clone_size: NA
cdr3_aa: CASSPRQDIQYF
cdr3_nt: TGTGCCAGCAGCCCAAGACAGGACATTCAGTACTTC

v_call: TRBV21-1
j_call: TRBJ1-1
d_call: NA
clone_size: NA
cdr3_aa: CASNDVQGLAFF
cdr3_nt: TGTGCCAGCAACGACGTACAGGGATTAGCTTTCTTT

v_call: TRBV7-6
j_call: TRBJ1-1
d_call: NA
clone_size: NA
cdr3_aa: CASSLEGHRNTEAFF
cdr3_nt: TGTGCCAGCAGCTTAGAGGGACACCGGAACACTGAAGCTTTCTTT

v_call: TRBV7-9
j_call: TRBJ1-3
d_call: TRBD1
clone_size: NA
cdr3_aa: CASSLTGAGGNTIYF
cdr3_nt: TGTGCCAGCAGCTTAACAGGGGCAGGTGGAAACACCATATATTTT

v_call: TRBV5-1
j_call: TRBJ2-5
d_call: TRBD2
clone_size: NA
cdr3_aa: CASSLPLTSGAQETQYF
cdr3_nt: TGCGCCAGCAGCTTGCCCCTAACTAGCGGGGCACAAGAGACCCAGTACTTC

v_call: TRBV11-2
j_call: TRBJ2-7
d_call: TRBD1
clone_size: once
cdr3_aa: CASSPRNKTGTLKGEQYF
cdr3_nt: TGTGCCAGCAGCCCGAGAAATAAGACAGGGACCCTAAAGGGCGAGCAGTACTTC

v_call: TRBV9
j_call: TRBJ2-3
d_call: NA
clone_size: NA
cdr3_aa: CASSVNQGSSSGTDTQYF
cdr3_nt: TGTGCCAGCAGCGTAAATCAGGGAAGTTCATCCGGCACAGATACGCAGTATTTT